This T cell receptor (beta chain) was identified in a study of tumor-infiltrating lymphocytes in primary liver carcinoma. The CDR3 length is 15 residues. Trimming shortened V by 2 bases and J by 3 bases, and 10 bases separated the two germline ends. CDR1 MNHEY and CDR2 SVGAGI come from the germline V gene. A constant-region primer primed TCR beta cDNA synthesis from 500 ng of total RNA. Libraries of TCR beta came from three nested multiplex PCR rounds with slightly modified ARM-PCR. A C-beta reverse primer and TRBV1-TRBV30 forward primers served in each of the first two PCR rounds, at 10 cycles apiece. TCRdb fed the multiplex PCR reads into MiXCR, producing one record per CDR3 protein. The table includes some 190,000 distinct CDR3 sequences, less than 65% detected once. Extraction also yielded germline DNA, while blood RNA was obtained from unsorted whole blood.

This chain uses TRBV6-5 with TRBJ2-2; a possible D gene is TRBD1 (5 bases). The sample was peripheral blood. This sequence originates from a man aged 35 to 55 with primary liver carcinoma and hepatitis B virus infection. The chain's CDR3 is CASSYGRADTGELFF. The CDR3 bases are TGTGCCAGCAGTTACGGCAGGGCGGACACCGGGGAGCTGTTTTTT.